A selection of T cell receptor beta chains follows, all from one sample in a study of blood T cell repertoires in COVID-19. Produced via immunoSEQ multiplex PCR; TCRdb's table is partial and in-frame only. The sample holds about 320,000 clones, around nine tenths seen once. The sample taken for sequencing was PBMCs or T cells enriched from blood (not recorded which). These TCRs come from a woman aged 25 to 45 who had recovered from COVID-19. Both conserved end residues are part of each CDR3. The D gene is left open where the match is weak. A clone size is listed for some rows: how often the clone was seen (once, few, many), or a class if it is expanded.

size	J	D	V	CDR3	DNA
NA	TRBJ1-1	NA	TRBV29-1	CSVGRGMNTEAFF	TGCAGCGTTGGTCGGGGAATGAACACTGAAGCTTTCTTT
NA	TRBJ2-1	TRBD1	TRBV5-4	CASSLQQGPYNEQFF	TGTGCCAGCAGCTTGCAACAGGGGCCCTACAATGAGCAGTTCTTC
NA	TRBJ2-3	NA	TRBV2	CASSVRVPTDTQYF	TGTGCCAGCAGTGTCCGGGTACCCACAGATACGCAGTATTTT
NA	TRBJ2-1	NA	TRBV7-2	CASSLGLAGSLYNEQFF	TGTGCCAGCAGCTTAGGGTTGGCGGGGAGCCTCTACAATGAGCAGTTCTTC
NA	TRBJ1-2	NA	TRBV18	CASSPRGANYGYTF	TGTGCCAGCTCACCACGCGGAGCTAACTATGGCTACACCTTC
NA	TRBJ1-2	NA	TRBV9	CASSVAPARTDGYTF	TGTGCCAGCAGCGTAGCCCCCGCCCGGACAGACGGCTACACCTTC
once	TRBJ2-5	NA	TRBV3-1/TRBV3-2	CASSQDLGGETQYF	TGTGCCAGCAGCCAAGATTTGGGCGGGGAGACCCAGTACTTC
NA	TRBJ2-3	NA	TRBV12-3/TRBV12-4	CASSPTGTDTQYF	TGTGCCAGCAGTCCCACGGGCACAGATACGCAGTATTTT
NA	TRBJ2-4	TRBD2	TRBV5-6	CASSLLAGDKNIQYF	TGTGCCAGCAGCTTGCTAGCGGGGGACAAAAACATTCAGTACTTC
NA	TRBJ1-2	NA	TRBV7-2	CASSLVKESGYTF	TGTGCCAGCAGCTTAGTTAAGGAGAGTGGCTACACCTTC
NA	TRBJ2-5	TRBD2	TRBV9	CASSASGGRRETQYF	TGTGCCAGCAGCGCTAGCGGGGGCCGCCGGGAGACCCAGTACTTC
NA	TRBJ1-3	NA	TRBV5-6	CASSLAPSVFGNTIYF	TGTGCCAGCAGCTTGGCTCCGTCAGTTTTTGGAAACACCATATATTTT
few	TRBJ1-1	NA	TRBV7-9	CASSLKWDSEAFF	TGTGCCAGCAGCTTAAAGTGGGACTCTGAAGCTTTCTTT
NA	TRBJ1-1	NA	TRBV7-8	CASSRRDSRPNTEAFF	TGTGCCAGCAGCCGCCGGGACTCCAGACCGAACACTGAAGCTTTCTTT
NA	TRBJ1-4	NA	TRBV6-5	CASSLDTTTNEKLFF	TGTGCCAGCAGCCTCGACACAACAACTAATGAAAAACTGTTTTTT
NA	TRBJ1-5	TRBD1	TRBV6-1	CASSGKPGQGVNQPQHF	TGTGCCAGCAGTGGAAAGCCGGGACAGGGAGTCAATCAGCCCCAGCATTTT
NA	TRBJ1-5	NA	TRBV5-5	CASSLAVGDSNQPQHF	TGTGCCAGCAGCTTGGCGGTTGGAGATAGCAATCAGCCCCAGCATTTT
once	TRBJ1-2	TRBD1	TRBV18	CASSPGTGADYGYTF	TGTGCCAGCTCACCGGGGACAGGGGCTGACTATGGCTACACCTTC
NA	TRBJ1-1	NA	TRBV5-1	CASSLGGDTEAFF	TGCGCCAGCAGCTTAGGGGGGGACACTGAAGCTTTCTTT
NA	TRBJ1-1	NA	TRBV30	CASLETIQGAFF	TGTGCCTCCCTGGAGACAATCCAGGGAGCTTTCTTT